This TCR beta chain was documented in a study of cytomegalovirus exposure and HLA in healthy donors. This CDR3 contains 15 residues. Per germline, CDR1 MNHEY and CDR2 SMNVEV (reference sequence). V dropped 6 bases and J dropped 4; count of bases not matched to a gene: 9. The PCR was carried out with 60 Vbeta primers and 13 Jbeta primers. Only in-frame clones appear in the TCRdb table, and some are missing; sequencing was by immunoSEQ multiplex PCR. Of 150,000 to 200,000 clones in the sample, around 90% are singletons; the top ten hold 1.1%. V gene TRBV27 combines with J gene TRBJ2-1; 7 bases line up with TRBD1. Sequences were obtained from PBMCs. The TCR originated in a boy between 2 and 10 years old in good health and CMV-seronegative. The CDR3 sequence: CASRKPGQPYNEQFF. The CDR3 DNA sequence: TGTGCCAGCAGAAAACCGGGACAGCCTTACAATGAGCAGTTCTTC.